This record concerns one T cell receptor beta chain sequence. There is no known antigen for this receptor. Nothing much larger sits one base from this clone, and base qualities are not available. Sequencing was performed on an Illumina NovaSeq 6000. Using 5'RACE with constant-segment primers, TCRalpha and TCRbeta cDNA libraries were constructed, with sample barcodes and unique molecular identifiers added in the process. RNA was extracted from every sample with Trizol reagent. Libraries were amplified in two PCR steps, with a second sample barcode and Illumina TruSeq adapters added in the second step. Libraries were sequenced on an Illumina NovaSeq with 2 x 150 bp paired-end reads. Per the original workflow: The reads were demultiplexed and collapsed into UMI-guided consensus sequences using migec v1.2.7. Using mixcr v2.1.11, the UMI consensuses were aligned to TRA and TRB V and J templates and assembled into clonotypes. Clonotypes were classified as expanded or contracted when called significant by both edgeR and NoisET, with noise models trained on biological replicates. edgeR calls used a false discovery rate-adjusted p below 0.01 and a log2 fold-change threshold of 1. As an exploratory analysis of dynamics, PCA with hierarchical clustering was applied to max-normalized trajectories of the 1000 most abundant clonotypes. Each responding clone was given a CD4 or CD8 phenotype based on the CD4+ and CD8+ repertoires, which had been sequenced separately. In-frame beta chains were kept once TCRdb had trimmed the public reads at Q25 with fastp and called clones with MiXCR. Entries that share a CDR3 protein sequence are merged under the most common genes and DNA. TCRdb's processing, not the authors', yielded these V and J calls. In this sample the table shows hundreds of thousands of distinct CDR3 sequences, over 15% of which occur a single time. Around 21% of the sample belongs to the ten largest clones.

The germline V gene sets CDR1 to SGHRS and CDR2 to YFSETQ. Cut back by 4 bases and 0 bases, the V and J ends lie 8 bases apart. There are 14 amino acids in the CDR3, from cysteine to phenylalanine inclusive. Just CDR3 DNA is preserved here, 42 bases in frame from base 1. This entry belongs to a study of T-cell memory formation after mild COVID-19 (dated by TCRdb to the early 2020s). Broadly, across the study: TCR sequence clusters from the two donors were largely donor specific. T-cell clones expanding and contracting after mild COVID-19 in two donors were tracked by longitudinal TCRalpha and TCRbeta repertoire sequencing. The cohort was made up of two young adult volunteers, one female and one male, who were previously healthy. General study outcomes and caveats: The study covered only a couple of mild cases, and larger cohorts including severe cases with pre-infection samples were considered necessary. Balanced CD4/CD8 phenotypes were observed for clones contracting from day 15 to 85, whereas a bias towards CD4+ was observed for a second wave of clones expanding from day 15 to 37. SARS-CoV-2 specificity of the second-wave clones peaking on day 37 was not confirmed. The detection of some responding clones in pre-infection memory suggests that pre-existing cross-reactive memory T cells joined the SARS-CoV-2 response. Contracting CD4+ clones were located mainly in the CM and EM memory subsets, whereas CD8+ clones were found to be enriched in EMRA.

Ficoll-Paque density gradient centrifugation was used to isolate PBMCs. The chain is made from TRBV5-1 and TRBJ2-1; tentative D gene TRBD1, with 6 bases matching. Source material: PBMCs or a T cell subset sorted from them (not recorded which). The TCR originated in a man aged 18 to 35 who had mild COVID-19 (a few samples of this study predate the infection). The sample titles of this study are shuffled in the database, so cell type and time point are left out; the donor was told from shared clones. The encoded CDR3 is CASSRDNSYNEQFF. The DNA sequence reads TGCGCCAGCAGCCGGGACAACTCCTACAATGAGCAGTTCTTC.